The 4 T cell receptor beta chains below were found in one sample sequenced in a study of T cell changes during pregnancy in multiple sclerosis. Only in-frame clones appear in the TCRdb table, and some are missing; sequencing was by immunoSEQ multiplex PCR. The sample lists some 120,000 clones; approximately 90% were seen once. Sequenced material: peripheral blood, taken in the third trimester of pregnancy. The source of these receptors is a female donor with multiple sclerosis, enrolled in a pregnancy study.

This clone has only one observation. The chain links TRBV2 to TRBJ2-3; 7 nucleotides match TRBD2. This CDR3 has 15 amino acids. The germline gives CDR1 SNHLY, CDR2 FYNNEI. V lost 6 bases to trimming and J lost 1 base; unmatched junction nucleotides: 7. The CDR3 sequence is CASSPLGGGTDTQYF. The CDR3, as DNA: TGTGCCAGCAGCCCCCTGGGGGGGGGCACAGATACGCAGTATTTT.

The V call is TRBV9, the J call TRBJ1-1; D is unclear. Germline V gene lookup returns CDR1 SGDLS and CDR2 YYNGEE. The CDR3 is 15 residues long. Trimming cost V 3 bases and J 9 bases, with 21 bases left between them. CDR3 sequence reads: CASSARGDAHEKAFF. DNA for the CDR3: TGTGCCAGCAGCGCCCGAGGCGACGCCCACGAAAAAGCTTTCTTT.

This clone was observed a single time. The chain links TRBV11-2 to TRBJ2-2, with TRBD2 matching 11 bases. Germline CDR1 reads SGHAT; CDR2 reads FQNNGV. J lost 3 bases, V lost 5 bases, and 5 bases had no gene match. The CDR3 is 16 residues long. CDR3 nucleotides: TGTGCCAGCAGCAAAAATAGCGGGAGGGACACCGGGGAGCTGTTTTTT. Protein: CASSKNSGRDTGELFF.

J is TRBJ1-4 and V is TRBV7-2; tentatively, D is TRBD1 (6 bases). Germline values: CDR1 SGHTA, CDR2 FQGNSA. This CDR3 is 14 amino acids long. Trimming removed 5 bases at V and 4 bases at J, with 11 bases between. The CDR3 loop is CASSPGAVNEKLFF. As DNA, the CDR3 is TGTGCCAGCAGCCCAGGGGCAGTTAATGAAAAACTGTTTTTT.